The rows below give T cell receptor beta chains drawn from one sample of a study of cytomegalovirus exposure and HLA in healthy donors. The table came from immunoSEQ multiplex PCR; TCRdb's copy has only in-frame clones and leaves some out. The table lists 100,000 to 150,000 clones, 65% to 80% of them singletons. Sequenced material: PBMCs. The receptors originated from a woman aged 18 to 35 in good health and CMV-seronegative. Each CDR3 is given with its conserved first and last residue. The order of the fields is CDR3 DNA, CDR3 protein, J gene, clone size, D gene, V gene. A D gene is named only where the DNA matches it firmly. The size field is filled for only some rows; it gives once, few, many or a size class.

TGTGCCAGCAGTCATTACGTCGGCCTACAGGGGGAGACCCAGTACTTC	CASSHYVGLQGETQYF	TRBJ2-5	NA	TRBD1	TRBV7-9
TGTGCCAGCAGCCAAGAGGGTAGCGGGAGCTACGAGCAGTACTTC	CASSQEGSGSYEQYF	TRBJ2-7	NA	TRBD2	TRBV4-2
TGTGCCAGCAGTTCCAGGGCCCGGAACACTGAAGCTTTCTTT	CASSSRARNTEAFF	TRBJ1-1	NA	NA	TRBV6-5
TGTGCCAGCAGTTACTCGTGGGAGTCAGCCTACGAGCAGTACTTC	CASSYSWESAYEQYF	TRBJ2-7	NA	NA	TRBV6-6
TGTGCCAGCAGCCCAGAGGACAGGGCGAACACTGAAGCTTTCTTT	CASSPEDRANTEAFF	TRBJ1-1	NA	TRBD1	TRBV9
TGTGCCAGCTCACCCCGGGACAGGGCTTTAATCTTC	CASSPRDRALIF	TRBJ2-1	few	TRBD1	TRBV18
TGTGCCAGCAGAGGACAGCCCTACCAGAACACTGAAGCTTTCTTT	CASRGQPYQNTEAFF	TRBJ1-1	NA	NA	TRBV6-5
TGTGCCAGCAGTGAAGTGGGTAGAGGCGTCGACACTGAAGCTTTCTTT	CASSEVGRGVDTEAFF	TRBJ1-1	NA	NA	TRBV25-1
TGTGCCAGCAGCCCACCGTCAGGGCGTGGGGACAATGAGCAGTTCTTC	CASSPPSGRGDNEQFF	TRBJ2-1	NA	NA	TRBV7-6
TGTGCCAGCCTCCTTACTCTTCTGTCCTACAATGAGCAGTTCTTC	CASLLTLLSYNEQFF	TRBJ2-1	NA	NA	TRBV6-1
TGTGCCTGGAAGCTCAGGGGCACAAATGGCGATGAGCAGTTCTTC	CAWKLRGTNGDEQFF	TRBJ2-1	few	NA	TRBV30
TGTGCCAGCAGCCGACTAGCGGGAGCTCAAGAGACCCAGTACTTC	CASSRLAGAQETQYF	TRBJ2-5	NA	TRBD2	TRBV7-2
TGTGCCTGGAGTACGGCGGACACCATATATTTT	CAWSTADTIYF	TRBJ1-3	NA	NA	TRBV30
TGTGCCAGTAGCTTTAAAGGGGGTCAGCCCCAGCATTTT	CASSFKGGQPQHF	TRBJ1-5	NA	NA	TRBV19
TGCGCCAGCAGTGAGGTGGAGGGCACAGATACGCAGTATTTT	CASSEVEGTDTQYF	TRBJ2-3	NA	NA	TRBV10-2
TGTGCCAGCAGACTAGCGGGACAGGGGGCAGGGGATACGCAGTATTTT	CASRLAGQGAGDTQYF	TRBJ2-3	NA	TRBD1	TRBV4-2
TGTGCCAGCACCCCTCACAGCAGTGTCAACGATAAACTGTTTTTT	CASTPHSSVNDKLFF	TRBJ1-4	few	NA	TRBV28
TGTGCCAGCAGCCCCCCGCGGGGCGGGGAGCTGTTTTTT	CASSPPRGGELFF	TRBJ2-2	NA	NA	TRBV5-6
TGCGCCAGCAGCCAAGAGATCCCTCGGGACAGGAACACTGAAGCTTTCTTT	CASSQEIPRDRNTEAFF	TRBJ1-1	NA	TRBD1	TRBV4-1
TGCGCCAGCAGCTTGGGACAGGGGGCGCGGGAGCAGTACTTC	CASSLGQGAREQYF	TRBJ2-7	NA	TRBD1	TRBV5-1
TGCGCCAGCAGCTTGCAAAGCGGGAGCGCCGGGGAGCTGTTTTTT	CASSLQSGSAGELFF	TRBJ2-2	once	TRBD2	TRBV5-1
TGCGCCAGCAGCCCTAGGGATAGCGGGAGATGGTCCTACAATGAGCAGTTCTTC	CASSPRDSGRWSYNEQFF	TRBJ2-1	NA	TRBD2	TRBV5-1
TGTGCCAGCAGCTTTTTCCCTAATGAGCAGTTCTTC	CASSFFPNEQFF	TRBJ2-1	few	NA	TRBV7-9
TGCGCCAGCAGACGGGTTAGCGGAGCGAACACCGGGGAGCTGTTTTTT	CASRRVSGANTGELFF	TRBJ2-2	NA	NA	TRBV5-1
TGTGCCAGCAGTGCTACAGGGGGAGAGACCCAGTACTTC	CASSATGGETQYF	TRBJ2-5	once	TRBD1	TRBV6-1
TGTGCCAGCTCACCACCTTCTTGGGGGGGATCGGCGGAGCTGTTTTTT	CASSPPSWGGSAELFF	TRBJ2-2	NA	TRBD2	TRBV18
TGTGCCATCAGTGAGACTCGACTAGCGGGAGACAACAATGAGCAGTTCTTC	CAISETRLAGDNNEQFF	TRBJ2-1	once	TRBD2	TRBV10-3
TGTGCCAGCAGCTCCCCTGACAGGTTTAAGTACTTC	CASSSPDRFKYF	TRBJ2-7	NA	NA	TRBV6-5
TGTGCCAGTAGTGTCGGGGTGGCGTACAATGAGCAGTTCTTC	CASSVGVAYNEQFF	TRBJ2-1	NA	NA	TRBV19
TGTGCCAGCAGTGCGGACAGGGAGGGTCGCCAGCCCCAGCATTTT	CASSADREGRQPQHF	TRBJ1-5	NA	TRBD1	TRBV6-1
TGTGCCAGCAGCCGAGCTGGGACAGGGGGATGGGCTGGCTACACCTTC	CASSRAGTGGWAGYTF	TRBJ1-2	NA	TRBD1	TRBV14
TGTGCCAGCAGTAACACACAGGGGCAGTGGTTCGAGCAGTACTTC	CASSNTQGQWFEQYF	TRBJ2-7	NA	TRBD1	TRBV27
TGTGCCAGCAGTTTATCGGGACAGGTCGATAGCAATCAGCCCCAGCATTTT	CASSLSGQVDSNQPQHF	TRBJ1-5	NA	TRBD1	TRBV28
TGCGCCAGCAGCTCGGGACTAGAGGCCGGGGAGCTGTTTTTT	CASSSGLEAGELFF	TRBJ2-2	NA	TRBD2	TRBV5-1
TGTGCCACCAGCGCCACAGGTTTTTCTTCCTACGAGCAGTACTTC	CATSATGFSSYEQYF	TRBJ2-7	NA	NA	TRBV15
TGTGCCAGCAGCTCTCAACAGGGAAGGGATGGCTACACCTTC	CASSSQQGRDGYTF	TRBJ1-2	NA	NA	TRBV7-2
TGTGCCAGCAGCCCGGGAAGGGCTCCCCCGGGCTACGAGCAGTACTTC	CASSPGRAPPGYEQYF	TRBJ2-7	NA	NA	TRBV7-8
TGTGCCAGCAGGTTGATTAGCCTCGAGCAGTACTTC	CASRLISLEQYF	TRBJ2-7	NA	NA	TRBV4-2
TGTGCCAGCAGCTTAGGTGGTAGCGGGGGATCGGCGTACTTC	CASSLGGSGGSAYF	TRBJ2-5	NA	TRBD2	TRBV7-9
TGTGCCAGTAGTATGGGCGCAGAGAACTATGGCTACACCTTC	CASSMGAENYGYTF	TRBJ1-2	once	NA	TRBV19
TGTGCCAGACAGGGTGGTGGCACTGAAGCTTTCTTT	CARQGGGTEAFF	TRBJ1-1	NA	NA	TRBV2
TGTGCCAGTACACAGGGGTCCTTCACAGATACGCAGTATTTT	CASTQGSFTDTQYF	TRBJ2-3	NA	TRBD1	TRBV6-1
TGTGCCACCAGCAGAGGGGGCAGCGGGGAGGGAGATACGCAGTATTTT	CATSRGGSGEGDTQYF	TRBJ2-3	NA	TRBD2	TRBV15
TGTGCCAGTAGTACCAAGGGACAGGGGGCAGGCACTGAAGCTTTCTTT	CASSTKGQGAGTEAFF	TRBJ1-1	NA	TRBD1	TRBV19